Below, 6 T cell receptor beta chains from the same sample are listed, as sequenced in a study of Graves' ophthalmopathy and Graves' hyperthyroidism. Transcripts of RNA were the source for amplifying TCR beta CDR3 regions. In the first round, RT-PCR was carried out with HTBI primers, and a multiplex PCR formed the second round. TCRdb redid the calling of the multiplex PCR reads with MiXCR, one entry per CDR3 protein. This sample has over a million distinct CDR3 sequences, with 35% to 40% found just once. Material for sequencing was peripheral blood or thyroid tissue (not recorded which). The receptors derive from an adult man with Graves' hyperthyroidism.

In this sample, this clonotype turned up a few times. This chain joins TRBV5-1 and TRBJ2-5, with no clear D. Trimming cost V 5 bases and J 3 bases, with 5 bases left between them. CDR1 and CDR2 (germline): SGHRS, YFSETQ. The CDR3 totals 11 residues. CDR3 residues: CASRLKETQYF. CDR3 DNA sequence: TGCGCCAGCAGACTGAAAGAGACCCAGTACTTC.

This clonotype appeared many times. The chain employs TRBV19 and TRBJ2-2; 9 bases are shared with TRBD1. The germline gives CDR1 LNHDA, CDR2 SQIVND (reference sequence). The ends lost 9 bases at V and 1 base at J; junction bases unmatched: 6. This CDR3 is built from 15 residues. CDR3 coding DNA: TGTGCCAGCAATAGGGACAGGGTGAACACCGGGGAGCTGTTTTTT. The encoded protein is CASNRDRVNTGELFF.

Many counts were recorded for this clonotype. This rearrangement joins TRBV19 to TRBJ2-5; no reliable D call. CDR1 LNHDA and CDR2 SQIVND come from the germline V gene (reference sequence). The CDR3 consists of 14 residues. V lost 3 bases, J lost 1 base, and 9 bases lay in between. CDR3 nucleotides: TGTGCCAGTAGTATCCGGGCCCCCCAAGAGACCCAGTACTTC. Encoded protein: CASSIRAPQETQYF.

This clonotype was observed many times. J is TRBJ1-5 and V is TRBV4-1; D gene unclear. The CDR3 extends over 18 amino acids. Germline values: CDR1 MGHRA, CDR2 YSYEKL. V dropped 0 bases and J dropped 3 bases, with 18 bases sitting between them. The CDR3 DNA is TGCGCCAGCAGCCAAGATCAAGACTACCCCCTTTTCAATCAGCCCCAGCATTTT. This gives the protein CASSQDQDYPLFNQPQHF.

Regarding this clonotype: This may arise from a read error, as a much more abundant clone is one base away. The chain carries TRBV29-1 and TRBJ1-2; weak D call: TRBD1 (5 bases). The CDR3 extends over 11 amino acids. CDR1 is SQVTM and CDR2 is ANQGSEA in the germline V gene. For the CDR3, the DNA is TGCAGCGTCGGGGGGAACTATGGCCACACCTTC. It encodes CSVGGNYGHTF. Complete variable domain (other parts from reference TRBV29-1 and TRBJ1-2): SAVISQKPSRDICQRGTSLTIQCQVDSQVTMMFWYRQQPGQSLTLIATANQGSEATYESGFVIDKFPISRPNLTFSTLTVSNMSPEDSSIYLCSVGGNYGHTFGSGTRLTVV.

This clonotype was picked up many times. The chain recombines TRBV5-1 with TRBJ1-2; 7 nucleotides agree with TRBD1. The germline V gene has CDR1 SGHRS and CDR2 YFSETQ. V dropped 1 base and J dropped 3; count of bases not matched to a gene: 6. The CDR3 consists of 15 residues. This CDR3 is CASSLLPGTDYGYTF. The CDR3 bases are TGCGCCAGCAGCTTGTTGCCCGGGACAGACTATGGCTACACCTTC.